The sample holds many counts of the clone carrying this T cell receptor (beta chain). What it binds is not known. Researchers took RNA transcripts and amplified the TCR beta CDR3 regions from them. The study used the HTBI primer set for a first-round RT-PCR of the TCR CDR3. TCRdb ran MiXCR on the multiplex PCR reads and lists one entry per CDR3 protein. The sample has about 350,000 distinct CDR3 sequences; about 18% are singletons. The sample comes from a study of T cells in Graves' hyperthyroidism and ophthalmopathy. Findings and limits, study-wide: Blood also carried most thyroid clonotypes expanded above 0.001.

Uncontrolled infection, other autoimmune disease, pregnancy or lactation excluded patients. Orbital computed tomography, thyroid ultrasound, serum thyroxine and TRAb, and clinical symptoms together informed the diagnoses. Extraction of PBMCs used 9 to 10 ml of fresh peripheral blood. The CDR3 length is 14 residues. Looked up from germline, CDR1 is DFQATT and CDR2 is SNEGSKA (reference sequence). V was clipped by 1 base and J by 5 bases; unmatched bases: 5. The chain combines TRBV20-1 with TRBJ2-5; 9 bases fit TRBD2. Material for sequencing was blood. This clonotype was obtained from a woman between 18 and 29 years old with Graves' hyperthyroidism. The chain's CDR3 is CSARGTSASETQYF. For the CDR3, the DNA is TGCAGTGCTAGAGGGACTAGCGCCTCCGAGACCCAGTACTTC.